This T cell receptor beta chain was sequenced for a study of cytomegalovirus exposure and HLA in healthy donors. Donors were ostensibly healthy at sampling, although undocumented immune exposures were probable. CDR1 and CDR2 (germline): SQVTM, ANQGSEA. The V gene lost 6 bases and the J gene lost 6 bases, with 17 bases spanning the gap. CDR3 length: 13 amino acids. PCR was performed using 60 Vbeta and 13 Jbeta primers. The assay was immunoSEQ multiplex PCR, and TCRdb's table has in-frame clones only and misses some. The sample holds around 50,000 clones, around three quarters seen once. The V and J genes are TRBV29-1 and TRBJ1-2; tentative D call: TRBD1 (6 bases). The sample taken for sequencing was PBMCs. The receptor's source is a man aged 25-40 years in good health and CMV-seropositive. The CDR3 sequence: CSVGLGTSNGYTF. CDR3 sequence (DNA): TGCAGCGTAGGGTTAGGGACAAGCAATGGCTACACCTTC.